The rows below give T cell receptor beta chains drawn from one sample of a study of blood T cell repertoires in COVID-19. The protocol was immunoSEQ multiplex PCR, while the TCRdb copy is restricted to in-frame clones and leaves out a portion. The sample lists approximately 210,000 clones, roughly nine tenths occurring once. Sample: peripheral blood. These receptor sequences come from an older woman with acute or convalescent COVID-19. Each CDR3 is given with its conserved first and last residue. A D gene is named only where the DNA matches it firmly. Clone size appears in some rows only: once, few, many, or a class for an expanded clone.

d_gene: .
abundance: .
j_gene: TRBJ2-1
v_gene: TRBV20-1
CDR3nt: TGCAGTGCCAGTCGGACAATCTCCTACAATGAGCAGTTCTTC
CDR3aa: CSASRTISYNEQFF

d_gene: .
abundance: .
j_gene: TRBJ1-2
v_gene: TRBV9
CDR3nt: TGTGCCAGCAGCGTAGGTGGGCCGAACTATGGCTACACCTTC
CDR3aa: CASSVGGPNYGYTF

d_gene: TRBD2
abundance: few
j_gene: TRBJ2-7
v_gene: TRBV4-2
CDR3nt: TGTGCCAGCAGCCAAGAGACGACTAGCGGCAGATACGAGCAGTACTTC
CDR3aa: CASSQETTSGRYEQYF

d_gene: .
abundance: .
j_gene: TRBJ1-6
v_gene: TRBV2
CDR3nt: TGTGCCAGCAGTGAAGAAGGGGGTAATTCACCCCTCCACTTT
CDR3aa: CASSEEGGNSPLHF

d_gene: TRBD2
abundance: .
j_gene: TRBJ2-3
v_gene: TRBV5-4
CDR3nt: TGTGCCAGCAGCCCCGGGGGGGCCAGAGATACGCAGTATTTT
CDR3aa: CASSPGGARDTQYF

d_gene: TRBD2
abundance: .
j_gene: TRBJ2-2
v_gene: TRBV27
CDR3nt: TGTGCCAGCAGTTTTCGGGGGGGTAGAACCGGGGAGCTGTTTTTT
CDR3aa: CASSFRGGRTGELFF

d_gene: TRBD1
abundance: .
j_gene: TRBJ1-5
v_gene: TRBV2
CDR3nt: TGTGCCAGCAGTCGACAGGGGATCAGGGATCAGCCCCAGCATTTT
CDR3aa: CASSRQGIRDQPQHF

d_gene: .
abundance: .
j_gene: TRBJ1-2
v_gene: TRBV29-1
CDR3nt: TGCAGCGTTGAAGGCAGGGAGGGTGCTGGCTACACCTTC
CDR3aa: CSVEGREGAGYTF

d_gene: TRBD2
abundance: .
j_gene: TRBJ2-1
v_gene: TRBV7-2
CDR3nt: TGTGCCAGCAGGCTTCATGCGGGAGCGTTCAATGAGCAGTTCTTC
CDR3aa: CASRLHAGAFNEQFF

d_gene: TRBD1
abundance: .
j_gene: TRBJ2-7
v_gene: TRBV19
CDR3nt: TGTGCCAGTAGTATAGGACCGGGACAGGGAGGCCACGAGCAGTACTTC
CDR3aa: CASSIGPGQGGHEQYF

d_gene: TRBD1
abundance: .
j_gene: TRBJ1-1
v_gene: TRBV6-5
CDR3nt: TGTGCCAGCAGTCGGACAGGGCATACAATCTCTGAAGCTTTCTTT
CDR3aa: CASSRTGHTISEAFF

d_gene: .
abundance: .
j_gene: TRBJ1-1
v_gene: TRBV6-5
CDR3nt: TGTGCCAGCAGTCCCTGGGGGGGGGCTGAAGCTTTCTTT
CDR3aa: CASSPWGGAEAFF

d_gene: TRBD1
abundance: .
j_gene: TRBJ2-7
v_gene: TRBV27
CDR3nt: TGTGCCAGCAGTTTGACGTTCCCCGGGACAGGGGACTACGAGCAGTACTTC
CDR3aa: CASSLTFPGTGDYEQYF

d_gene: TRBD1
abundance: .
j_gene: TRBJ2-2
v_gene: TRBV7-6
CDR3nt: TGTGCCAGCAGCTCTACAGGGGGGAACACCGGGGAGCTGTTTTTT
CDR3aa: CASSSTGGNTGELFF

d_gene: .
abundance: .
j_gene: TRBJ1-1
v_gene: TRBV27
CDR3nt: TGTGCCAGCAGTCAGGGAAGGGTGAACACTGAAGCTTTCTTT
CDR3aa: CASSQGRVNTEAFF

d_gene: .
abundance: few
j_gene: TRBJ1-2
v_gene: TRBV19
CDR3nt: TGTGCCAGTAGCGAACAGAACTATGGCTACACCTTC
CDR3aa: CASSEQNYGYTF

d_gene: .
abundance: .
j_gene: TRBJ1-3
v_gene: TRBV6-6
CDR3nt: TGTGCCAGCGAGGGTGGAAACACCATATATTTT
CDR3aa: CASEGGNTIYF

d_gene: .
abundance: .
j_gene: TRBJ1-2
v_gene: TRBV3-1/TRBV3-2
CDR3nt: TGTGCCAGCAGCCATAGGGGGTACATCCCTGGCTACACCTTC
CDR3aa: CASSHRGYIPGYTF

d_gene: .
abundance: .
j_gene: TRBJ2-7
v_gene: TRBV10-3
CDR3nt: TGTGCCATTGGGACATCCTCCTACGAGCAGTACTTC
CDR3aa: CAIGTSSYEQYF

d_gene: .
abundance: .
j_gene: TRBJ1-2
v_gene: TRBV7-2
CDR3nt: TGTGCCAGCAGTTTAGGACAGACTAACTATGGCTACACCTTC
CDR3aa: CASSLGQTNYGYTF

d_gene: .
abundance: .
j_gene: TRBJ1-4
v_gene: TRBV28
CDR3nt: TGTGCCACCGGGGGGAGAGATAATGAAAAACTGTTTTTT
CDR3aa: CATGGRDNEKLFF

d_gene: .
abundance: .
j_gene: TRBJ2-7
v_gene: TRBV6-2/TRBV6-3
CDR3nt: TGTGCCAGCAGTTACTCGAGGGGGTACGAGCAGTACTTC
CDR3aa: CASSYSRGYEQYF

d_gene: TRBD1
abundance: .
j_gene: TRBJ1-2
v_gene: TRBV5-4
CDR3nt: TGTGCCAGCAGTTTGGACAGGGGATTCTATGGCTACACCTTC
CDR3aa: CASSLDRGFYGYTF

d_gene: .
abundance: .
j_gene: TRBJ2-7
v_gene: TRBV6-2/TRBV6-3
CDR3nt: TGTGCCAGCAGTTACACCGGGAAATACTCCTACGAGCAGTACTTC
CDR3aa: CASSYTGKYSYEQYF

d_gene: .
abundance: .
j_gene: TRBJ1-1
v_gene: TRBV5-6
CDR3nt: TGTGCCAGCAGCGACACAAACACTGAAGCTTTCTTT
CDR3aa: CASSDTNTEAFF

d_gene: .
abundance: few
j_gene: TRBJ1-5
v_gene: TRBV20-1
CDR3nt: TGCAGTGCTAGTCCCCTTTACTTGCCCCAGCATTTT
CDR3aa: CSASPLYLPQHF

d_gene: .
abundance: few
j_gene: TRBJ1-5
v_gene: TRBV28
CDR3nt: TGTGCCAGCAGTCTCAGGGTCCAGCCCCAGCATTTT
CDR3aa: CASSLRVQPQHF

d_gene: TRBD2
abundance: .
j_gene: TRBJ2-7
v_gene: TRBV15
CDR3nt: TGTGCCACCTCTAGCGGGAGGGCCTCCATCTACGAGCAGTACTTC
CDR3aa: CATSSGRASIYEQYF

d_gene: .
abundance: .
j_gene: TRBJ2-3
v_gene: TRBV11-2
CDR3nt: TGTGCCAGCAGCGTCGGTGGAGATACGCAGTATTTT
CDR3aa: CASSVGGDTQYF

d_gene: .
abundance: .
j_gene: TRBJ1-4
v_gene: TRBV7-2
CDR3nt: TGTGCCAGCAGCAGTGGGGGGGCCCCCAATGAAAAACTGTTTTTT
CDR3aa: CASSSGGAPNEKLFF